This T cell receptor (beta chain) was recovered during a study of tumor-infiltrating lymphocytes in primary liver carcinoma. Study-level background: Patients' primary liver carcinoma was surgically resected. Patients, male and female, were 30 to 69 years old.

Germline DNA was also extracted, and blood RNA derived from unsorted whole blood. The CDR3 extends over 17 amino acids. CDR1 is SGHAT and CDR2 is FQDESV in the germline V gene (reference sequence). V trimming: 2 bases; J trimming: 6 bases; junction bases outside the gene matches: 13. This clonotype has at least ten counts. Its antigen is unidentified. General observations from the study: Tumor region pairs outstripped tumor-adjacent and tumor-blood pairs in overlap.

TCR beta cDNA came from approximately 540 ng total RNA, primed with a constant-region primer. Three nested multiplex PCR rounds, a slightly modified ARM-PCR, produced the libraries for TCR beta. With TRBV1-TRBV30 forward primers and a C-beta reverse primer, the first two PCR rounds were run for approximately 10 cycles each. TCRdb recomputed calls from the multiplex PCR reads with MiXCR, one row per CDR3 protein. The table records some 180,000 distinct CDR3 sequences, less than 65% of them present only once. The source material was peripheral blood. The V call is TRBV11-1, the J call TRBJ2-4; 7 bases align to TRBD2. This clonotype originated in a man aged 35-49 years with primary liver carcinoma and hepatitis B virus infection. CDR3 nucleotide sequence: TGTGCCAGCAGCTTACTCTTCAGCGGGGAAGGCAGAAACATTCAGTACTTC. It encodes CASSLLFSGEGRNIQYF.